This TCR beta chain is from a study of T cell responses to AZD1222 COVID-19 vaccine (TCRdb year 2021). Broadly, across the study: TCR sequencing covered fewer than 250 trial participants: roughly 200 given two doses of AZD1222 and approximately 26 given two doses of MenACWY control vaccine. Trial participants were enrolled into age subgroups of 18-55, 56-69 and 70-plus years, which contained about 150, 28 and 57 TCR-sequenced participants, respectively.

The CDR3 regions of human TCRbeta chains were analyzed by immunosequencing. The authors' analysis ran thus. Repertoire TCRs were matched against a reference library of SARS-CoV-2-specific TCRs generated with the MIRA antigen-specificity platform. Breadth meant the fraction of unique TCRs that were SARS-CoV-2-associated, whereas depth meant the fraction of total T cells that were SARS-CoV-2-associated. Using the MIRA data, each spike-specific TCR was assigned both to the spike region to which the TCR was reactive and to a CD4 or CD8 class. Log10-transformed breadth and depth values were compared by one-way ANOVA with Sidak's multiple comparisons tests. This immuneACCESS table, as held by TCRdb, lists in-frame sequences with V and J called but not all clones. Of the missing ones, under half trace to an unresolved V gene in checked studies; the others have no known cause. V and J calls and clone size are those listed in that table; D and trimming were worked out from the DNA. The sample includes approximately 150,000 clones, with more than 70% observed a single time. Clones ranked in the top ten supply about 5.4% of the sample.

As concerns this clone: There is no known antigen for this receptor. Base qualities are not provided; no much larger clone lies one nucleotide away.

The time point label corresponds to: about 28 days (+/-7) after the second vaccine dose. Because spike-specific TCR depth and breadth did not differ between the two schedules, AZD1222 recipients who got a second dose at roughly 4 weeks were pooled with those who got a second dose at roughly 12 weeks. Vaccinee samples came from UK trials COV001 and COV002, including a single-blind randomized controlled phase 2/3 trial of AZD1222 (ChAdOx1 nCoV-19) in healthy adults. For TCRbeta chain sequencing, PBMC samples were collected from trial participants at day 0 and at day 28 after the second dose. General findings and caveats noted by the study authors: Vaccine-associated CD4 TCRs spanned the whole spike protein, with dominant responses in regions 160-218 and 743-854. In the small 56-69-year group, the increase in depth fell short of significance, most likely because of low power. Epitopes outside the regions mutated in the B.1.351 and B.1.1.7 variants were reportedly recognized by nearly half of the unique spike-specific TCRs. Participants were mostly white British and included more females than males, and it was suggested by the authors that clonal diversity may have been underestimated. Because no day 14 peak-response samples were available, repertoires were characterized only after the peak T cell response. After two AZD1222 doses, both the breadth and the depth of spike-specific TCRs were significantly higher than at day 0 and than in MenACWY recipients. Conclusions about previously exposed vaccinees are limited because only 5 or 6 AZD1222 recipients were SARS-CoV-2 seropositive at baseline.

Trimming takes 1 base off V and 16 bases off J; junction bases not matched to a gene: 9. CDR1 and CDR2 (MGHRA, YSYEKL) derive from the germline V gene. The CDR3 holds 13 amino acids from the cysteine to the phenylalanine. Kept here is only the CDR3 DNA, which spans 39 bases and is read in frame from base 1. The sample in question was peripheral blood, obtained 28 days after the second AZD1222 dose. The receptor comes from an adult who received the AZD1222 COVID-19 vaccine. The rearrangement joined TRBV4-1 to TRBJ2-1; 8 middle bases align to TRBD2. Here is the DNA: TGCGCCAGCAGCCAAGTTGGGAGTAGCGGGGCCTTCTTC. Its coded protein is CASSQVGSSGAFF.